The 17 T cell receptor beta chains presented below share a single source sample, sequenced in a study of cytomegalovirus exposure and HLA in healthy donors. Primers included in the PCR were 60 Vbeta and 13 Jbeta primers. Generated by immunoSEQ multiplex PCR, the TCRdb table keeps only in-frame clones and is missing some. The repertoire holds about 150,000 clones, around 80% seen once, with 1.8% in the top ten. What was sequenced was PBMCs. The receptors originated from a man in his forties in good health and CMV-seronegative.

On this clone: One junction end does not reproduce the germline sequence, and a read error may be involved. The rearrangement uses TRBV5-6 and TRBJ2-7; the match to TRBD1 covers 7 bases. This CDR3 has 11 residues. Germline CDR1 and CDR2: SGHDT and YYEEEE. CDR3 loop: CASSFTGVWHF. The CDR3 DNA reads as TGTGCCAGCAGCTTTACAGGGGTTTGGCACTTC.

V gene TRBV5-8 combines with J gene TRBJ1-5; D might be TRBD1 (6 bases). The ends were cut back, 4 bases at V and 1 base at J, with 12 bases in the middle. In germline, CDR1 is SGHTS, CDR2 YDEGEE. The CDR3 spans 15 residues. For the CDR3, the DNA is TGTGCCAGCAGCGCCGGGACAATGAGCAATCAGCCCCAGCATTTT. This translates into CASSAGTMSNQPQHF.

This clone turned up a few times. CDR3 DNA: TGTGCCAGCAGTGGGGCAGGGGGCGAGAACACCATATATTTT. Protein sequence: CASSGAGGENTIYF. The chain is built from TRBV6-1 and TRBJ1-3; 8 bases agree with TRBD1. The CDR3 spans 14 residues. After removal of 4 bases from V and 7 bases from J, the junction contained 6 bases not matched to a gene. Germline V gives CDR1 MNHNS, CDR2 SASEGT.

This clone was picked up a small number of times. The chain carries TRBV7-2 and TRBJ2-3; TRBD2 matches at 11 bases. Germline CDR1 SGHTA, CDR2 FQGNSA. Germline trimming cut 1 base from V and 10 bases from J; bases unmatched to any gene: 7. The CDR3 is 15 amino acids. DNA for the CDR3: TGTGCCAGCAGCTTAGATCCTAGCGGGGGGAGAGCGCAGTATTTT. Residues: CASSLDPSGGRAQYF.

The chain joins TRBV5-6 to TRBJ1-3; D perhaps matches TRBD1 (6 bases). CDR1 is SGHDT and CDR2 is YYEEEE in the germline V gene. The CDR3 totals 19 residues. The V end was cut by 0 bases, the J end by 2 bases, with 21 bases between. CDR3 residues: CASSLAENRGTNPGNTIYF. CDR3 coding DNA: TGTGCCAGCAGCTTGGCCGAAAATAGGGGGACAAACCCTGGAAACACCATATATTTT.

The CDR3 DNA follows: TGTGCCAGCAGTTTAGAAGATACGCAGTATTTT. Residues: CASSLEDTQYF. V usage is TRBV2 and J usage is TRBJ2-3; no firm D call. The germline V gene encodes CDR1 SNHLY and CDR2 FYNNEI. V shed 5 bases and J shed 5 bases, with 5 bases lying between them. The CDR3 is 11 amino acids.

This clone came up once. The junction and the germline gene differ at one end; a read error may be behind it. The rearrangement links TRBV4-2 to TRBJ1-1, with D unclear. The CDR3 loop spans 13 amino acids. CDR1 LGHNA and CDR2 YNFKEQ come from the germline V gene. The DNA of the CDR3 is TGTGCCAGCAGACAAGCAGAGAACACTGAAGCTTTCTTT. It codes for CASRQAENTEAFF.

This chain joins TRBV29-1 and TRBJ2-1; 11 nucleotides line up with TRBD2. From germline, CDR1 is SQVTM and CDR2 ANQGSEA. The CDR3 loop spans 16 amino acids. Trimming cost V 1 base and J 4 bases; bases outside gene matches: 6. CDR3 nucleotides: TGCAGCGTTGAAGTCCGGGGACTAGCGGTTTACAATGAGCAGTTCTTC. It is translated as CSVEVRGLAVYNEQFF.

V usage is TRBV29-1 and J usage is TRBJ1-6; 7 nucleotides align to TRBD1. Germline V gene lookup returns CDR1 SQVTM and CDR2 ANQGSEA. The CDR3 runs to 13 residues. Trimming removed 3 bases from V and 11 bases from J; junction bases left unmatched: 7. This CDR3 reads CSVEPCRGAPLHF. CDR3 coding DNA: TGCAGCGTTGAGCCCTGCAGGGGGGCACCCCTCCACTTT. Supplemented by reference TRBV29-1 and TRBJ1-6, the full variable domain reads SAVISQKPSRDICQRGTSLTIQCQVDSQVTMMFWYRQQPGQSLTLIATANQGSEATYESGFVIDKFPISRPNLTFSTLTVSNMSPEDSSIYLCSVEPCRGAPLHFGNGTRLTVT.

This clone was counted once. This chain joins TRBV5-6 and TRBJ1-6, with a weak D call TRBD1 (5 bases). The CDR3 covers 16 residues. V shed 0 bases and J shed 7 bases, with 14 bases lying between them. Per germline, CDR1 SGHDT and CDR2 YYEEEE. CDR3 protein: CASSLGGQGRNSPLHF. Written as DNA, the CDR3 is TGTGCCAGCAGCTTGGGTGGTCAGGGAAGAAATTCACCCCTCCACTTT.

This chain joins TRBV6-5 and TRBJ2-2, with TRBD2 matching 9 bases. This CDR3 is 16 amino acids long. V dropped 4 bases and J dropped 6; count of bases not matched to a gene: 9. The germline CDR1 and CDR2 sequences are MNHEY and SVGAGI. The CDR3 nucleotides are TGTGCCAGCAGTTCATTAGCGGGAGAGGCGGCCGGGGAGCTGTTTTTT. It encodes CASSSLAGEAAGELFF.

The chain recombines TRBV28 with TRBJ2-6; D unclear. Between the trimmed V and J ends, which lost 6 bases and 0 bases, there was a span of 9 bases. This CDR3 is built from 15 residues. Germline V CDR1 and CDR2: MDHEN, SYDVKM. CDR3 amino acids: CASRGGSSGANVLTF. The CDR3 DNA sequence: TGTGCCAGCAGAGGCGGAAGCTCTGGGGCCAACGTCCTGACTTTC.

This clone was picked up a small number of times. This chain uses TRBV7-2 with TRBJ2-3, with 8 nucleotides matching TRBD2. Germline CDR1 SGHTA, CDR2 FQGNSA. The V gene end was trimmed by 2 bases and the J gene end by 2 bases; junction bases not matched to a gene: 6. There are 16 residues in the CDR3. The CDR3 DNA sequence: TGTGCCAGCAGCTTACAGTCGGGGGGGTCCACAGATACGCAGTATTTT. This encodes CASSLQSGGSTDTQYF.

J is TRBJ1-3 and V is TRBV6-4; D is perhaps TRBD1 (5 bases). The germline CDR1 and CDR2 sequences are MRHNA and SNTAGT. The CDR3 is 14 residues long. V lost 7 bases, J lost 3 bases, and 13 bases lay in between. The CDR3 DNA is TGTGCCAGCACCGCAGACAGAATTGGAAACACCATATATTTT. It yields the protein CASTADRIGNTIYF.

The J gene is TRBJ2-5, the V gene TRBV7-9; maybe TRBD1 (6 bases). V lost 3 bases to trimming and J lost 9 bases, with 14 bases between them. Germline V CDR1 and CDR2: SEHNR, FQNEAQ (reference sequence). The CDR3 extends over 13 amino acids. CDR3 nucleotide sequence: TGTGCCAGCAGCTTGCAGGGCCCAGGGGCCCAGTACTTC. This gives the protein CASSLQGPGAQYF.

The chain combines TRBV30 with TRBJ2-5; TRBD2 agrees at 7 bases. This CDR3 is built from 14 residues. CDR1 and CDR2 from the germline V gene are GTSNPN and SVGIG (reference sequence). Trimming cost V 1 base and J 5 bases; bases outside gene matches: 7. As DNA, the CDR3 is TGTGCCTGGAGTGGGGCGGGAGTAGACGAGACCCAGTACTTC. Translation gives CAWSGAGVDETQYF.

The chain recombines TRBV30 with TRBJ1-5, with D possibly TRBD1 on 5 matching bases. Germline V CDR1 and CDR2: GTSNPN, SVGIG (reference sequence). V was cut by 2 bases and J by 1 base, with 9 bases left in between. This CDR3 has 14 residues. The CDR3 region is CAWSWGVSNQPQHF. The CDR3 DNA reads TGTGCCTGGAGTTGGGGCGTGAGCAATCAGCCCCAGCATTTT.